This T cell receptor beta chain is drawn from a study of human T cells and chemical hapten exposure. Germline CDR1 MNHEY, CDR2 SMNVEV (reference sequence). Trimming cost V 7 bases and J 6 bases; bases outside gene matches: 12. This CDR3 is built from 15 residues. This clonotype was counted a few times. Its cognate antigen is unknown. Time point meaning: patch test 1, 2 weeks after DPC sensitization. Treatment of the sample: therapeutic diphenylcyclopropenone sensitization with weekly scalp DPC. Study observations and caveats: No change in TCRs above 1 in 1000 frequency was produced by DPC sensitization.

TCRdb itself ran the RACE reads through MiXCR, one entry per CDR3 protein. The table records some 380,000 distinct CDR3 sequences, more than 4.5% of them present only once. The receptor was isolated from a woman in her forties or fifties with alopecia areata. Some clones in this sample may be carry-over from other donors' samples. The source material was whole blood, sampled in connection with sensitization to the hapten diphenylcyclopropenone (DPC). The chain combines TRBV27 with TRBJ2-3; 8 bases agree with TRBD2. The CDR3 DNA reads TGTGCCAGCAAATCACCGGGACTAGGACCCGATACGCAGTATTTT. Its protein product is CASKSPGLGPDTQYF.